A single sample is the source of the 20 T cell receptor beta chains below, sequenced in a study of technical replicates of blood from a handful of donors. Libraries were prepared by immunoSEQ multiplex PCR; TCRdb keeps only in-frame clonotypes and omits some of them. This repertoire shows more than 90,000 clones, about 96% found once; its top ten account for more than 0.35%. Input material: T cells isolated from PBMCs. These receptors were obtained from a human donor in good health.

The J gene is TRBJ2-1, the V gene TRBV9; 8 bases map to TRBD2. The germline CDR1 and CDR2 sequences are SGDLS and YYNGEE. Trimming removed 4 bases from V and 2 bases from J; junction bases left unmatched: 5. The CDR3 is 15 amino acids. CDR3 amino acids: CASSPGLATYNEQFF. CDR3 nucleotides: TGTGCCAGCAGCCCTGGACTAGCCACCTACAATGAGCAGTTCTTC.

Turning to this clone: An end of the junction does not agree with germline; a read error may underlie this. The rearrangement uses TRBV11-2 and TRBJ2-1; D call uncertain. From germline, CDR1 is SGHAT and CDR2 FQNNGV. The CDR3 extends over 13 amino acids. CDR3 loop: CTSSLEINNEQFF. DNA for the CDR3: TGTACCAGCAGCTTAGAAATTAACAATGAGCAGTTCTTC.

The chain is built from TRBV6-5 and TRBJ2-7; D is perhaps TRBD1 (5 bases). V was cut by 4 bases and J by 0 bases, with 13 bases left in between. Germline V gene sequence: CDR1 MNHEY, CDR2 SVGAGI. The CDR3 totals 15 residues. The CDR3 sequence is CASSLALGDSYEQYF. CDR3 bases: TGTGCCAGCAGTTTGGCCCTAGGGGACTCCTACGAGCAGTACTTC.

The V call is TRBV7-2, the J call TRBJ2-7; D is perhaps TRBD2 (6 bases). The germline V gene encodes CDR1 SGHTA and CDR2 FQGNSA. The CDR3 extends over 13 amino acids. V lost 0 bases and J 5 bases, leaving 8 bases between the germline ends. The CDR3 nucleotides are TGTGCCAGCAGCTTAGCACTAGCCGACGAGCAGTACTTC. Encoded protein: CASSLALADEQYF.

This CDR3 is CASKPPQIAKNIQYF. In DNA, the CDR3 is TGCGCCAGCAAACCCCCGCAGATAGCCAAAAACATTCAGTACTTC. The rearrangement uses TRBV5-1 and TRBJ2-4; no clear D gene. V lost 6 bases, J lost 0 bases, and 13 bases lay in between. The CDR3 is made up of 15 amino acids. CDR1 is SGHRS and CDR2 is YFSETQ in the germline V gene. The full variable domain, its missing parts supplied by reference TRBV5-1 and TRBJ2-4, is KAGVTQTPRYLIKTRGQQVTLSCSPISGHRSVSWYQQTPGQGLQFLFEYFSETQRNKGNFPGRFSGRQFSNSRSEMNVSTLELGDSALYLCASKPPQIAKNIQYFGAGTRLSVL.

The chain recombines TRBV6-5 with TRBJ1-1; 7 nucleotides match TRBD1. The CDR3 runs 14 residues. Germline CDR1 is MNHEY and CDR2 is SVGAGI. The V and J ends lost 4 bases and 3 bases, in that order; junction bases with no gene match: 5. CDR3 in DNA: TGTGCCAGCAGTTCCCAGGGGGGCTACACTGAAGCTTTCTTT. It is translated as CASSSQGGYTEAFF.

The chain joins TRBV6-6 to TRBJ2-7; D may be TRBD2 (5 bases). This CDR3 spans 12 amino acids. Germline CDR1 is MNHNY and CDR2 is SVGAGI (reference sequence). V dropped 0 bases and J dropped 6 bases, with 6 bases sitting between them. For the CDR3, the DNA is TGTGCCAGCAGTTACTCTCTAGCCGAGCAGTACTTC. Translating it yields CASSYSLAEQYF.

The V and J genes are TRBV29-1 and TRBJ1-2, with D tentatively TRBD1 (5 bases). Trimming removed 0 bases from V and 8 bases from J, with 19 bases in between. The CDR3 totals 15 residues. Germline CDR1 and CDR2: SQVTM and ANQGSEA. For the CDR3, the DNA is TGCAGCGTTGAAGACCCTGTCGGGCAGGGCGGAGGCTACACCTTC. It codes for CSVEDPVGQGGGYTF.

The chain is built from TRBV4-1 and TRBJ2-7; 8 bases align to TRBD2. This CDR3 spans 15 amino acids. Trimming at V came to 2 bases and at J to 2 bases, leaving 5 bases not matched to a gene. Germline V lookup: CDR1 MGHRA, CDR2 YSYEKL. CDR3 sequence reads: CASSQRAGEAYEQYF. The CDR3 bases are TGCGCCAGCAGCCAACGAGCGGGAGAAGCCTACGAGCAGTACTTC.

This clone was found a few times. This rearrangement joins TRBV7-2 to TRBJ1-1; D perhaps matches TRBD1 (6 bases). Trimming took off 5 bases at V and 7 bases at J, with 14 bases between the two ends. This CDR3 is 13 amino acids long. Germline V gene lookup returns CDR1 SGHTA and CDR2 FQGNSA. The CDR3 is CASSVTTGIEAFF. CDR3 nucleotide sequence: TGTGCCAGCAGCGTCACTACAGGGATTGAAGCTTTCTTT.

The chain couples TRBV21-1 to TRBJ2-5; the table's D call, TRBD1, was not checked against the DNA. TRBV21-1 is described as a pseudogene. CDR3 length: 18 residues. CDR3 residues: CASSKVRKRDRGEETQYF. CDR3 nucleotides: TGTGCCAGCAGCAAAGTTCGAAAACGGGACAGGGGGGAGGAGACCCAGTACTTC.

J is TRBJ2-2 and V is TRBV21-1; the D call in the table, TRBD2, was not verified against the DNA. TRBV21-1 is a documented pseudogene. The CDR3 is 13 residues long. The CDR3 coding sequence is TGTGCCAGCAGCAAAGTAAACACCGGGGAGCTGTTTTTT. This gives the protein CASSKVNTGELFF.

The rearrangement links TRBV28 to TRBJ2-7; tentative D call: TRBD2 (6 bases). The ends were cut back, 5 bases at V and 7 bases at J, with 15 bases in the middle. CDR1 and CDR2 (germline): MDHEN, SYDVKM. The CDR3 consists of 13 residues. The CDR3 sequence is CASSRDLAKEQYF. The CDR3, as DNA: TGTGCCAGCAGTCGGGACTTAGCGAAGGAGCAGTACTTC.

V gene TRBV5-6 combines with J gene TRBJ1-1, with D hard to call. Trimming removed 2 bases from V and 2 bases from J, with 16 bases in between. Germline assignment: CDR1 SGHDT and CDR2 YYEEEE. There are 16 residues in the CDR3. DNA for the CDR3: TGTGCCAGCAGCTTTGGCCTCGGACTGATCAACACTGAAGCTTTCTTT. Translated, it gives CASSFGLGLINTEAFF. The full variable domain, in which reference TRBV5-6 and TRBJ1-1 provide the parts outside the CDR3, is DAGVTQSPTHLIKTRGQQVTLRCSPKSGHDTVSWYQQALGQGPQFIFQYYEEEERQRGNFPDRFSGHQFPNYSSELNVNALLLGDSALYLCASSFGLGLINTEAFFGQGTRLTVV.

This chain links TRBV7-2 with TRBJ1-1; TRBD1 matches at 7 bases. The trim removed 4 bases at V and 7 bases at J, leaving 12 bases unmatched. CDR1 and CDR2 from the germline V gene are SGHTA and FQGNSA. The CDR3 totals 15 residues. This CDR3 reads CASSSFFDRANEAFF. For the CDR3, the DNA is TGTGCCAGCAGCTCCTTTTTTGACAGGGCGAATGAAGCTTTCTTT.

In this sample, this clone turned up once. The chain employs TRBV4-2 and TRBJ2-1, with 7 bases fitting TRBD2. This CDR3 contains 16 residues. V gave up 1 base and J gave up 3 bases; unmatched junction bases: 6. The germline V gene has CDR1 LGHNA and CDR2 YNFKEQ. The CDR3 nucleotides read TGTGCCAGCAGCCAAGTGGAACTAGCGTACTACAATGAGCAGTTCTTC. This translates into CASSQVELAYYNEQFF.

This sequence joins TRBV9 and TRBJ1-5; 10 bases agree with TRBD1. The V and J ends lost 3 bases and 7 bases, in that order; junction bases with no gene match: 10. Germline V lookup: CDR1 SGDLS, CDR2 YYNGEE. CDR3 length: 16 residues. CDR3 DNA sequence: TGTGCCAGCAGCGGAGATACAGGGACAGGGGAACAGCCCCAGCATTTT. Amino acid sequence: CASSGDTGTGEQPQHF.

The CDR3 region has the DNA TGTGCCAGCAGTACTCCACTAGGAAGGGGGAGCAATCAGCCCCAGCATTTT. Translating gives CASSTPLGRGSNQPQHF. The gene calls are TRBV28 and TRBJ1-5, with D maybe TRBD1 (6 bases). Germline lookup yields CDR1 MDHEN and CDR2 SYDVKM. Trimming removed 5 bases at V and 1 base at J, with 18 bases between. The CDR3 has 17 amino acids.

This chain connects TRBV2 to TRBJ2-7; 11 bases are shared with TRBD2. From germline, CDR1 is SNHLY and CDR2 FYNNEI. The CDR3 has 14 residues. The trim removed 8 bases at V and 6 bases at J, leaving 9 bases unmatched. The CDR3 region has the DNA TGTGCCAGCTTAAGACTAGCGGGAACTGGCGAGCAGTACTTC. This codes for CASLRLAGTGEQYF.

CDR3 sequence (DNA): TGCGCCAGCAGCTTGGAGCCCATGAACACTGAAGCTTTCTTT. Translating gives CASSLEPMNTEAFF. This chain uses TRBV5-1 with TRBJ1-1; no clear D gene. The V gene lost 0 bases and the J gene lost 0 bases, with 6 bases spanning the gap. Germline lookup yields CDR1 SGHRS and CDR2 YFSETQ. This CDR3 is built from 14 residues. The whole variable domain, filled in from reference TRBV5-1 and TRBJ1-1, reads KAGVTQTPRYLIKTRGQQVTLSCSPISGHRSVSWYQQTPGQGLQFLFEYFSETQRNKGNFPGRFSGRQFSNSRSEMNVSTLELGDSALYLCASSLEPMNTEAFFGQGTRLTVV.